A single sample is the source of the 19 T cell receptor beta chains below, sequenced in a study of T cells in Graves' hyperthyroidism and ophthalmopathy. Amplified TCR beta CDR3 regions derived from RNA transcripts. RT-PCR in the first round (using the HTBI primer set) targeted the TCR CDR3. TCRdb fed the multiplex PCR reads into MiXCR, producing one record per CDR3 protein. In the table there are nearly 250,000 distinct CDR3 sequences, around 15% of which are singletons. Material: blood. These receptor sequences come from a woman between 18 and 29 years old with Graves' ophthalmopathy.

This clonotype came up many times. This sequence joins TRBV7-8 and TRBJ2-5, with TRBD2 matching 11 bases. V lost 3 bases to trimming and J lost 3 bases; unmatched junction nucleotides: 3. The length of the CDR3 is 15 residues. Germline CDR1 SGHVS, CDR2 FQNEAQ. This CDR3 reads CASSFPGLAEETQYF. DNA of the CDR3: TGTGCCAGCAGCTTCCCGGGACTAGCGGAAGAGACCCAGTACTTC.

Comments on this clonotype: A read error may produce the germline difference seen at one junction end. The genes are TRBV28 and TRBJ2-7; 8 bases map to TRBD1. The CDR3 contains 16 residues. The V gene's germline CDR1 is MDHEN and CDR2 SYDVKM. This CDR3 is CASSSRQGIVSYEQYF. In nucleotides, the CDR3 is TGTGCCAGTAGTTCCCGACAGGGGATAGTCTCCTACGAGCAGTACTTC.

In its sample, this clonotype was seen many times. The chain carries TRBV6-1 and TRBJ2-3; 9 nucleotides line up with TRBD2. V shed 6 bases and J 0 bases; nucleotides not matched to a gene: 4. The CDR3 runs 15 residues. Germline V gene data show CDR1 as MNHNS and CDR2 as SASEGT. The CDR3 protein is CASRRTSDSTDTQYF. In nucleotides, the CDR3 is TGTGCCAGCAGGCGGACTAGCGACAGCACAGATACGCAGTATTTT.

This clonotype showed up just a few times. A read error may account for a junction end that differs from germline. The chain links TRBV6-1 to TRBJ2-3; 14 bases are shared with TRBD2. Germline V gene data show CDR1 as MNHNS and CDR2 as SASEGT. The CDR3 covers 15 residues. The CDR3 region is CTSNRLAGGRDTQYF. CDR3 sequence (DNA): TGTACCAGCAATCGACTAGCGGGGGGGCGTGATACGCAGTATTTT.

A word on this clonotype: A much larger clone lies one base from this, so it may be a read error. The chain is built from TRBV5-6 and TRBJ1-1, with TRBD1 identical over 9 bases. This CDR3 contains 12 residues. Germline lookup yields CDR1 SGHDT and CDR2 YYEEEE. The CDR3: CASRRRTGEAIF. The CDR3 DNA is TGTGCCAGCAGGCGGCGGACAGGGGAAGCTATCTTT. Using reference TRBV5-6 and TRBJ1-1 for the parts outside the CDR3, the full variable domain is DAGVTQSPTHLIKTRGQQVTLRCSPKSGHDTVSWYQQALGQGPQFIFQYYEEEERQRGNFPDRFSGHQFPNYSSELNVNALLLGDSALYLCASRRRTGEAIFGQGTRLTVV.

At least ten counts were recorded for this clonotype. The chain recombines TRBV6-1 with TRBJ2-7; the D gene is possibly TRBD1 (6 bases). The CDR3 length is 14 residues. The germline V and J ends were trimmed by 5 bases and 4 bases, with 15 bases remaining between them. CDR1 and CDR2 from the germline V gene are MNHNS and SASEGT. Here the CDR3 DNA reads TGTGCCAGCAGTAGCCGTGGGGGCGGGTACGAGCAGTACTTC. Translating gives CASSSRGGGYEQYF.

V and J are TRBV12-3 or TRBV12-4 and TRBJ2-1; maybe TRBD2 (5 bases). This CDR3 spans 16 amino acids. Trimming cost V 9 bases and J 0 bases, with 18 bases left between them. CDR3 loop: CASRTSTLVSYNEQFF. CDR3 DNA sequence: TGTGCCAGTAGGACCTCTACACTAGTCTCCTACAATGAGCAGTTCTTC.

This clonotype was observed at least ten times. The gene calls are TRBV9 and TRBJ1-2; perhaps TRBD1 as D (6 bases). The CDR3 spans 15 residues. The V gene lost 3 bases and the J gene lost 2 bases, with 14 bases spanning the gap. Germline V lookup: CDR1 SGDLS, CDR2 YYNGEE. CDR3 amino acids: CASSALRDTNYGYTF. The CDR3 nucleotides read TGTGCCAGCAGCGCACTACGGGACACCAACTATGGCTACACCTTC.

This chain links TRBV28 with TRBJ1-5; 11 bases map to TRBD1. Germline V CDR1 and CDR2: MDHEN, SYDVKM. V lost 4 bases to trimming and J lost 7 bases; unmatched junction nucleotides: 15. The CDR3 consists of 18 residues. The CDR3: CASSSTSGTGGSRQPQHF. The CDR3 region has the DNA TGTGCCAGCAGTTCAACTTCCGGGACAGGGGGAAGTCGGCAGCCCCAGCATTTT.

The chain has TRBV7-2 and TRBJ2-7; 12 nucleotides align to TRBD2. Germline V gives CDR1 SGHTA, CDR2 FQGNSA. Losses at the gene ends were 4 bases for V and 3 bases for J; bases not matched to a gene: 7. The CDR3 is made up of 16 amino acids. The CDR3 loop is CASSSTSGGRNYEQYF. In nucleotides, the CDR3 is TGTGCCAGCAGCTCGACTAGCGGGGGTCGTAACTACGAGCAGTACTTC.

This clonotype appeared many times. The V and J genes are TRBV28 and TRBJ1-3; D may be TRBD1 (5 bases). CDR1 is MDHEN, CDR2 SYDVKM, per germline. The CDR3 is 13 amino acids. Between the trimmed V and J ends, which lost 5 bases and 3 bases, there was a span of 8 bases. The CDR3 bases are TGTGCCAGCAGTCAGGGTTTTGGAAACACCATATATTTT. It specifies CASSQGFGNTIYF. Filled out from reference TRBV28 and TRBJ1-3, the complete variable domain reads DVKVTQSSRYLVKRTGEKVFLECVQDMDHENMFWYRQDPGLGLRLIYFSYDVKMKEKGDIPEGYSVSREKKERFSLILESASTNQTSMYLCASSQGFGNTIYFGEGSWLTVV.

There are many counts of this clonotype. The chain is built from TRBV11-2 and TRBJ1-1; D not certain. CDR3 size: 16 residues. The germline V gene encodes CDR1 SGHAT and CDR2 FQNNGV. Trimming cost V 0 bases and J 5 bases, with 16 bases left between them. The CDR3 loop reads CASSLDYDVGWTEAFF. CDR3 coding DNA: TGTGCCAGCAGCTTAGATTATGACGTGGGGTGGACTGAAGCTTTCTTT.

At least ten counts were recorded for this clonotype. The gene calls are TRBV6-1 and TRBJ2-1; 11 bases fit TRBD2. There are 15 residues in the CDR3. CDR1 MNHNS and CDR2 SASEGT come from the germline V gene. V was pared by 6 bases and J by 12 bases, with 13 bases of the junction left unmatched. The CDR3 loop is CASRGTSGLLGRQFF. The CDR3 coding sequence is TGTGCCAGCAGAGGGACTAGCGGCCTTCTCGGCCGGCAGTTCTTC.

This clonotype was observed at least ten times. The chain carries TRBV6-6 and TRBJ2-7, with 11 bases identical to TRBD2. In germline, CDR1 is MNHNY, CDR2 SVGAGI (reference sequence). V lost 2 bases, J lost 0 bases, and 3 bases stayed unmatched. CDR3 length equals 16 residues. The CDR3 DNA reads TGTGCCAGCAGTTACGAGGGGACTAGCGGCTCCTACGAGCAGTACTTC. The encoded protein is CASSYEGTSGSYEQYF.

In its sample, this clonotype was seen many times. V is TRBV7-9 and J is TRBJ1-4; possible D gene TRBD1, 5 bases. The CDR3 is 13 amino acids. Germline lookup yields CDR1 SEHNR and CDR2 FQNEAQ (reference sequence). Trimming shortened V by 5 bases and J by 8 bases, and 12 bases separated the two germline ends. CDR3 in amino acids: CASSGTPGEKLFF. The CDR3 coding sequence is TGTGCCAGCAGCGGGACGCCAGGGGAAAAACTGTTTTTT.

On this clonotype: This may come from a read error, since a much larger clone is one base off. V and J are TRBV12-3 or TRBV12-4 and TRBJ2-2, with 8 positions matching TRBD2. The CDR3 runs to 15 residues. V lost 9 bases and J lost 5; bases outside the gene matches: 11. CDR3 amino acids: CARSPGLVKTGELFF. CDR3 DNA: TGTGCCAGAAGCCCGGGACTAGTTAAAACCGGGGAGCTGTTTTTT.

This clonotype occurred many times. The CDR3 region has the DNA TGTGCCAGCAGCCCTCGGACTAGCCCCATTCAGTACTTC. Translating gives CASSPRTSPIQYF. This chain connects TRBV5-8 to TRBJ2-4; 8 bases are shared with TRBD2. V gave up 4 bases and J gave up 9 bases; unmatched junction bases: 6. The CDR3 loop spans 13 amino acids. The germline CDR1 and CDR2 sequences are SGHTS and YDEGEE.

This clonotype has a count of ten or more. The chain has TRBV27 and TRBJ1-5; no firm D call. Germline values: CDR1 MNHEY, CDR2 SMNVEV (reference sequence). CDR3 length: 14 residues. With 1 base removed from V and 3 bases from J, the gap between germline ends came to 7 bases. CDR3 in amino acids: CASSLFPDNQPQHF. The DNA of the CDR3 is TGTGCCAGCAGTTTATTCCCGGACAATCAGCCCCAGCATTTT.

At least ten counts were recorded for this clonotype. This rearrangement joins TRBV27 to TRBJ1-1; D not resolved. The CDR3 spans 14 residues. Trimming left V 6 bases short and J 0 bases short, with 11 bases between. In germline, CDR1 is MNHEY, CDR2 SMNVEV (reference sequence). The CDR3 loop reads CASRSRSMNTEAFF. For the CDR3, the DNA is TGTGCCAGCAGAAGTAGGTCCATGAACACTGAAGCTTTCTTT.